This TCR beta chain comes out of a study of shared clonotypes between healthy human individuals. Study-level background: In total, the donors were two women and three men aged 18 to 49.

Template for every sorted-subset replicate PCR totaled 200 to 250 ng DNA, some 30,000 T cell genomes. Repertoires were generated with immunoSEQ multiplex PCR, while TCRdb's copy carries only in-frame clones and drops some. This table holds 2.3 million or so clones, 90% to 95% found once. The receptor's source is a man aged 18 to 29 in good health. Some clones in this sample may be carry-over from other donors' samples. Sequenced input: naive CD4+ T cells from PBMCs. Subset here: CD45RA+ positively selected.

The CDR3, as DNA: TGTGCCAGCAGCCGCAGCGGACAGCACTACGAGCAGTACTTC. This gives the protein CASSRSGQHYEQYF. The gene calls are TRBV6-6 and TRBJ2-7, with a weak D call TRBD1 (6 bases). Germline loops: CDR1 MNHNY, CDR2 SVGAGI (reference sequence). This CDR3 spans 14 amino acids. V was shortened by 6 bases and J by 3 bases, with 15 bases between the two germline ends.